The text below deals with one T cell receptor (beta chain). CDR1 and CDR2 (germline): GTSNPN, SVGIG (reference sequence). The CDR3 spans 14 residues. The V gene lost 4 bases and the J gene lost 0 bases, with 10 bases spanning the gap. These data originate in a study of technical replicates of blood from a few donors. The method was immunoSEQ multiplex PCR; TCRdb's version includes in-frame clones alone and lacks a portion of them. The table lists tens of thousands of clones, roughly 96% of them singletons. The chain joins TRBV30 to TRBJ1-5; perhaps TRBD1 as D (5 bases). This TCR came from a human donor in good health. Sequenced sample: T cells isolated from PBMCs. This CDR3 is CAWTQAVSNQPQHF. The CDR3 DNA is TGTGCCTGGACACAGGCAGTTAGCAATCAGCCCCAGCATTTT.